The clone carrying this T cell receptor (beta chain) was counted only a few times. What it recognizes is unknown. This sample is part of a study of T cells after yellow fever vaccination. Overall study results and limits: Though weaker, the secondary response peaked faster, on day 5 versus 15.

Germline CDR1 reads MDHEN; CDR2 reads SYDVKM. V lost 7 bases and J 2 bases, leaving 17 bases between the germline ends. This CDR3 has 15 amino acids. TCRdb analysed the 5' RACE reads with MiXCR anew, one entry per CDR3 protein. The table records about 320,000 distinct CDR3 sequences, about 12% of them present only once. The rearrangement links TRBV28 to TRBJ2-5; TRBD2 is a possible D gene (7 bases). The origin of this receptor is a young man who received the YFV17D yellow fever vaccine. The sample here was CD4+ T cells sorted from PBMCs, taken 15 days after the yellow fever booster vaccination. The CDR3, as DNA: TGTGCCAGCATCGTGGGGGGGGCCCGTCAAGAGACCCAGTACTTC. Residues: CASIVGGARQETQYF.